The 10 T cell receptor beta chains in this list originate from one sample, sequenced in a study of T-cell memory formation after mild COVID-19. One entry per CDR3 protein, called by TCRdb with MiXCR from the 5' RACE reads. Of around 300,000 distinct CDR3 sequences in the sample, approximately 19% are singletons; the top ten hold roughly 21%. Sequenced sample: PBMCs or a T cell subset sorted from them (not recorded which). Receptors originate from a man younger than 35 who had mild COVID-19 (a few samples of this study predate the infection). Cell type and time point are not known.

The rearrangement joins TRBV27 to TRBJ2-5; 15 bases align to TRBD2. The CDR3 spans 18 residues. The germline CDR1 and CDR2 sequences are MNHEY and SMNVEV (reference sequence). J gave up 6 bases and V 4 bases, and 12 bases lay outside the gene matches. The CDR3 nucleotides read TGTGCCAGCAGTTCGGGACTAGCGGGGGGAGAAAGTTGGAAGACCCAGTACTTC. Its translation is CASSSGLAGGESWKTQYF.

V and J are TRBV3-1 and TRBJ2-7; D is unclear. The CDR3 has 11 residues. Germline lookup yields CDR1 LGHDT and CDR2 YNNKEL (reference sequence). V was clipped by 4 bases and J by 6 bases, with 7 bases between them. The CDR3 spells CASSPGAEQYF. The CDR3 nucleotides read TGTGCCAGCAGCCCCGGAGCCGAGCAGTACTTC.

This clonotype turned up a few times. V usage is TRBV4-1 and J usage is TRBJ1-1; D is possibly TRBD1 (5 bases). CDR3 length equals 15 residues. The V gene's germline CDR1 is MGHRA and CDR2 YSYEKL. Trimming removed 1 base from V and 5 bases from J, with 14 bases in between. CDR3 sequence reads: CASSQATALLTEAFF. CDR3 DNA: TGCGCCAGCAGCCAAGCGACAGCGCTGTTAACTGAAGCTTTCTTT.

This clonotype turned up a few times. The chain recombines TRBV15 with TRBJ1-2; no definite D call. Germline V gives CDR1 LNHNV, CDR2 YYDKDF (reference sequence). Trimming stripped 0 bases from V and 4 bases from J, with 15 bases between. This CDR3 has 16 amino acids. CDR3 nucleotide sequence: TGTGCCACCAGCAGAGATAAAACCCTCGACCCCTATGGCTACACCTTC. Translation: CATSRDKTLDPYGYTF.

This clonotype was counted many times. The genes are TRBV5-1 and TRBJ1-5, with a tentative D call TRBD1 (5 bases). Germline CDR1 and CDR2: SGHRS and YFSETQ. V was shortened by 0 bases and J by 5 bases, with 12 bases between the two germline ends. CDR3 length: 15 amino acids. The CDR3 protein is CASSLVGRADQPQHF. The CDR3 DNA is TGCGCCAGCAGCTTGGTTGGCAGGGCCGATCAGCCCCAGCATTTT.

This chain connects TRBV28 to TRBJ2-7; maybe TRBD1 (6 bases). Germline assignment: CDR1 MDHEN and CDR2 SYDVKM. Trimming shortened V by 6 bases and J by 7 bases, and 13 bases separated the two germline ends. This CDR3 comprises 12 residues. The CDR3 bases are TGTGCCAGCAGCCCACAGGGATGGGAGCAGTACGTC. Amino acid sequence: CASSPQGWEQYV.

V is TRBV7-2 and J is TRBJ1-5; the D is unclear. Trimming took 3 bases from V and 4 from J, leaving 10 bases between them. The germline V gene encodes CDR1 SGHTA and CDR2 FQGNSA. The CDR3 is made up of 14 amino acids. The CDR3 sequence is CASSFMGSNQPQHF. The CDR3 DNA follows: TGTGCCAGCAGCTTCATGGGCTCGAATCAGCCCCAGCATTTT.

This clonotype was seen ten or more times. The chain combines TRBV7-2 with TRBJ2-5; D gene ambiguous. Per germline, CDR1 SGHTA and CDR2 FQGNSA. V was shortened by 2 bases and J by 5 bases, with 9 bases between the two germline ends. CDR3 length equals 13 residues. The CDR3 nucleotides are TGTGCCAGCAGCTTACCCGGGTGGGAGACCCAGTACTTC. The encoded protein is CASSLPGWETQYF.

The rearrangement links TRBV27 to TRBJ2-1; the match to TRBD1 covers 9 bases. The junction had 2 bases not matched to a gene; V was cut back by 5 bases and J by 0 bases. Germline lookup yields CDR1 MNHEY and CDR2 SMNVEV (reference sequence). CDR3 length: 15 amino acids. The CDR3 loop reads CASSRQGGSYNEQFF. CDR3 nucleotides: TGTGCCAGCAGTCGACAGGGGGGCTCCTACAATGAGCAGTTCTTC.

The V gene is TRBV6-2 or TRBV6-3, the J gene TRBJ2-7, with D unresolved. V lost 5 bases, J lost 6 bases, and 8 bases lay in between. This CDR3 has 11 residues. The V gene's germline CDR1 is MNHEY and CDR2 SVGEGT. The CDR3 coding sequence is TGTGCCAGCAGTGATAATGTCGAGCAGTACGTC. It translates to CASSDNVEQYV.